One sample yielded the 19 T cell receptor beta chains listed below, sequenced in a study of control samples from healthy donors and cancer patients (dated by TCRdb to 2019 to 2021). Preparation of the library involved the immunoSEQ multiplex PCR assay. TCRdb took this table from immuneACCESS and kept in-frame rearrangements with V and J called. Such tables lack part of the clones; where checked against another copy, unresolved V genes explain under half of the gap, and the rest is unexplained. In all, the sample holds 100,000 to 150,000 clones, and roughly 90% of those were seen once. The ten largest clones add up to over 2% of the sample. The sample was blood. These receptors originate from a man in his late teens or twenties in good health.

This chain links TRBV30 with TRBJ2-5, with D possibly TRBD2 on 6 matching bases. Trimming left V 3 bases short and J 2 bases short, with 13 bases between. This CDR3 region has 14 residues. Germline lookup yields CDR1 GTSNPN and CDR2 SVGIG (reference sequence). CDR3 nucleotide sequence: TGTGCCTGGAGCGCGGGAATCGAACAAGAGACCCAGTACTTC. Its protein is CAWSAGIEQETQYF.

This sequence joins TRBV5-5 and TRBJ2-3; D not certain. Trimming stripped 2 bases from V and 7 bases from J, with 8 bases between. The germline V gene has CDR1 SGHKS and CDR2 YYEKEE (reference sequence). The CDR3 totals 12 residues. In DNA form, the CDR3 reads TGTGCCAGCAGCTTTGACCCCTATACGCAGTATTTT. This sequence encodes CASSFDPYTQYF.

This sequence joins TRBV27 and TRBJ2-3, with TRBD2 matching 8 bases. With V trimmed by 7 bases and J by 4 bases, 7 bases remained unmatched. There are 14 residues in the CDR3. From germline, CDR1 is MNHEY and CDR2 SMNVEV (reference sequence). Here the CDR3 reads CASTKAGVADTQYF. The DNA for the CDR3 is TGTGCCAGCACAAAAGCGGGGGTTGCAGATACGCAGTATTTT.

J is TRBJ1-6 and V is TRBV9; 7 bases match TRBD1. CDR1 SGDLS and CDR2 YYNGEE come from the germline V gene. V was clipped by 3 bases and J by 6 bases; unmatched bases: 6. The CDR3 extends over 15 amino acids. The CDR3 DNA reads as TGTGCCAGCAGCGCAACCGGGACAGCTAATTCACCCCTCCACTTT. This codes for CASSATGTANSPLHF.

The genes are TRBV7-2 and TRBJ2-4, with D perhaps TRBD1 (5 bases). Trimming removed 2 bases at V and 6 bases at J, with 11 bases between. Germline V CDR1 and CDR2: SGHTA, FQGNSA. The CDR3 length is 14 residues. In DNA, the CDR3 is TGTGCCAGCAGCTTACTGGGGCTGGGAAACATTCAGTACTTC. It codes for CASSLLGLGNIQYF.

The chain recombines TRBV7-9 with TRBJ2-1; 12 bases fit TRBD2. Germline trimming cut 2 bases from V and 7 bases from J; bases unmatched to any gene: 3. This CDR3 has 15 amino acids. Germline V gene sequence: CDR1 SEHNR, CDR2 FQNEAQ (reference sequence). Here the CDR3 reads CASSLLAGGQNEQFF. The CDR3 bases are TGTGCCAGCAGCTTACTAGCGGGGGGGCAGAATGAGCAGTTCTTC.

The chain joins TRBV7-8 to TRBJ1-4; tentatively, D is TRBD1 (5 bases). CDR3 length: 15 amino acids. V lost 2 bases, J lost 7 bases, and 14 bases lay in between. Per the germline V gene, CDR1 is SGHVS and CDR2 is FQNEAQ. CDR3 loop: CASSLSPSGGEKLFF. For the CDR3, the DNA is TGTGCCAGCAGCTTATCGCCGTCGGGGGGTGAAAAACTGTTTTTT.

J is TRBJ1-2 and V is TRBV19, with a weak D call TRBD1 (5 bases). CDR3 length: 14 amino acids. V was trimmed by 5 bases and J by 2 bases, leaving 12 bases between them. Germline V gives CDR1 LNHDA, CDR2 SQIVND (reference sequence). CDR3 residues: CASSPSRGNYGYTF. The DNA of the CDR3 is TGTGCCAGTAGTCCCAGCCGGGGCAACTATGGCTACACCTTC.

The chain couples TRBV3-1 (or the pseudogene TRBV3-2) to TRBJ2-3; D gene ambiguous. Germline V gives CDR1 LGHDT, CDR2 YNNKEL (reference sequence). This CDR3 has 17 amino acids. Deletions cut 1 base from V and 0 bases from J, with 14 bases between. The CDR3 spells CASSQVGVAYSTDTQYF. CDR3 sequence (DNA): TGTGCCAGCAGCCAAGTAGGCGTGGCCTATAGCACAGATACGCAGTATTTT.

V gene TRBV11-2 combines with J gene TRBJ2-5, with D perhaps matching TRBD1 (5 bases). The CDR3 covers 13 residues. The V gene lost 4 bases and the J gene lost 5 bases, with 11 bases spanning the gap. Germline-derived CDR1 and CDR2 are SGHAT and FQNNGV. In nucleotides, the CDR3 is TGTGCCAGCAGCTCAAATCCAGGGGAGACCCAGTACTTC. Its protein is CASSSNPGETQYF.

The CDR3 spells CASSVGEGPYNEQFF. For the CDR3, the DNA is TGTGCCAGCAGCGTAGGGGAGGGTCCCTACAATGAGCAGTTCTTC. This chain joins TRBV9 and TRBJ2-1, with 7 bases aligning to TRBD2. The CDR3 has 15 amino acids. The germline V gene has CDR1 SGDLS and CDR2 YYNGEE. V shed 0 bases and J 2 bases; nucleotides not matched to a gene: 2.

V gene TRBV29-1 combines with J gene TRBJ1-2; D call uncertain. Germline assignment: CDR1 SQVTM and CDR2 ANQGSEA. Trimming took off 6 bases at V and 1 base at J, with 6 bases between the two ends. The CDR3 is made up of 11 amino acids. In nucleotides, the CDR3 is TGCAGCGTCCTGGGTAACTATGGCTACACCTTC. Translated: CSVLGNYGYTF.

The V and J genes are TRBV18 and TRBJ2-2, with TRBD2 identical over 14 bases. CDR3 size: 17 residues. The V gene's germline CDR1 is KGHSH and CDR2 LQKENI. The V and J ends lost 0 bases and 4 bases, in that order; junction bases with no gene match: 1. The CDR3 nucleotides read TGTGCCAGCTCACCACCGGGGACTAGCGGGAGCACCGGGGAGCTGTTTTTT. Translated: CASSPPGTSGSTGELFF.

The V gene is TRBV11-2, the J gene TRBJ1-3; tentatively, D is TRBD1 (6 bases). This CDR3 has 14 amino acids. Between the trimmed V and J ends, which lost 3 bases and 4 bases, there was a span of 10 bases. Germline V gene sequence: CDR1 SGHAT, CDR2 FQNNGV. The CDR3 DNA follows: TGTGCCAGCAGCTTCCAGGGGCGGGGAAACACCATATATTTT. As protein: CASSFQGRGNTIYF. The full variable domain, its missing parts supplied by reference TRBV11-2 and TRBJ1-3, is EAGVAQSPRYKIIEKRQSVAFWCNPISGHATLYWYQQILGQGPKLLIQFQNNGVVDDSQLPKDRFSAERLKGVDSTLKIQPAKLEDSAVYLCASSFQGRGNTIYFGEGSWLTVV.

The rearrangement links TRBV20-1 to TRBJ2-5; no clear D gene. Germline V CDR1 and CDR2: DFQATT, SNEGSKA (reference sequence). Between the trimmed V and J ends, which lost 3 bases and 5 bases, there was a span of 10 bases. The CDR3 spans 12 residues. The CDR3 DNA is TGCAGTGCTAGTCCGATCATCGAGACCCAGTACTTC. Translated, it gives CSASPIIETQYF.

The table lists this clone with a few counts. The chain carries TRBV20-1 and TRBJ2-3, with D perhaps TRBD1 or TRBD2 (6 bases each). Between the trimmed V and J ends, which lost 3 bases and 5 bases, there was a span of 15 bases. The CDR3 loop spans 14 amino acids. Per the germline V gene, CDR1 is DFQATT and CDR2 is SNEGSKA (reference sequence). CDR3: CSASRGPQGDTQYF. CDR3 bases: TGCAGTGCTAGTCGGGGGCCCCAAGGAGATACGCAGTATTTT.

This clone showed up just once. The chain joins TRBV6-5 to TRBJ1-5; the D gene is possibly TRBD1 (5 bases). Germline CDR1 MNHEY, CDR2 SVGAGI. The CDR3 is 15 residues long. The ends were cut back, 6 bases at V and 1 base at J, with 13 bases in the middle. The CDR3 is CASRSSGLSNQPQHF. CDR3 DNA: TGTGCCAGCAGATCATCAGGGTTAAGCAATCAGCCCCAGCATTTT.

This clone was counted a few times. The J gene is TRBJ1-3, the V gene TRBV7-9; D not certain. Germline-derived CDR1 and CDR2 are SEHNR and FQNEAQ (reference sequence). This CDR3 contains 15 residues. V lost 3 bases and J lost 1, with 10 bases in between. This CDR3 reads CASSLLAESGNTIYF. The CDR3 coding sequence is TGTGCCAGCAGCTTGTTGGCGGAATCTGGAAACACCATATATTTT. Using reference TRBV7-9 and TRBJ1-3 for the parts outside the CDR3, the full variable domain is DTGVSQNPRHKITKRGQNVTFRCDPISEHNRLYWYRQTLGQGPEFLTYFQNEAQLEKSRLLSDRFSAERPKGSFSTLEIQRTEQGDSAMYLCASSLLAESGNTIYFGEGSWLTVV.

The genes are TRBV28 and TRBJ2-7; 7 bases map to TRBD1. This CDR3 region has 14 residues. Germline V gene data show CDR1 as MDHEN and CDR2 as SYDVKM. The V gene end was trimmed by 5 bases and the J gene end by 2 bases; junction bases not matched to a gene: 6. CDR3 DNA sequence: TGTGCCAGCAGTCCGACAGGGCTCCCCTACGAGCAGTACTTC. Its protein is CASSPTGLPYEQYF. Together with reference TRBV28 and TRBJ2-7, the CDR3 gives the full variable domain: DVKVTQSSRYLVKRTGEKVFLECVQDMDHENMFWYRQDPGLGLRLIYFSYDVKMKEKGDIPEGYSVSREKKERFSLILESASTNQTSMYLCASSPTGLPYEQYFGPGTRLTVT.